These T cell receptor beta chains were read from a single sample in a study of shared clonotypes between healthy human individuals. The data were produced by immunoSEQ multiplex PCR, yet TCRdb's version contains in-frame clones alone and is incomplete. This sample has more than 2 million clones, with around 95% found just once. The sample consisted of naive CD4+ T cells sorted from blood. These receptors all come from a young man in good health. The CDR3 runs from the conserved cysteine through the conserved F or W. Each record gives: clone size, V gene, J gene, D gene, CDR3 DNA, CDR3 protein. The D gene is left open where the match is weak. Clone size is given for some rows only: seen once, a few or many times, or a class if the clone is expanded.

size: -; V: TRBV6-1; J: TRBJ2-1; D: -; DNA: TGTGCCAGCAAATCAGCAGGGTCTGGGGGTAATGAGCAGTTCTTC; CDR3: CASKSAGSGGNEQFF
size: -; V: TRBV5-6; J: TRBJ2-7; D: -; DNA: TGTGCCAGCAGCTTGGAAAGGGCCTACGAGCAGTACTTC; CDR3: CASSLERAYEQYF
size: -; V: TRBV29-1; J: TRBJ1-2; D: TRBD1; DNA: TGCAGCGTTGCTCGGGACAGTGATAACTATGGCTACACCTTC; CDR3: CSVARDSDNYGYTF
size: -; V: TRBV10-3; J: TRBJ2-5; D: -; DNA: TGTGCCATCAGTCAGGGGAACCAAGAGACCCAGTACTTC; CDR3: CAISQGNQETQYF
size: -; V: TRBV10-1; J: TRBJ2-7; D: TRBD1; DNA: TGCGCCAGCAGTGATAGCCGCCGGGACAGGGTAAAGAACGAGCAGTACTTC; CDR3: CASSDSRRDRVKNEQYF
size: -; V: TRBV5-4; J: TRBJ2-3; D: -; DNA: TGTGCCAGCAGCTTGGGGTTTGGGGGCACAGATACGCAGTATTTT; CDR3: CASSLGFGGTDTQYF
size: -; V: TRBV28; J: TRBJ1-5; D: TRBD1; DNA: TGTGCCAGCAGTTTAGGGCAGGGGGTCATTGGCAATCAGCCCCAGCATTTT; CDR3: CASSLGQGVIGNQPQHF
size: once; V: TRBV2; J: TRBJ2-1; D: -; DNA: TGTGCCAGCAGCCCCTCCCACCTTGAGCAGTTCTTC; CDR3: CASSPSHLEQFF
size: -; V: TRBV7-9; J: TRBJ1-2; D: TRBD1; DNA: TGTGCCAGCAGCCCGGGACAGATTCTCCCTAGTGGCTACACCTTC; CDR3: CASSPGQILPSGYTF
size: -; V: TRBV6-6; J: TRBJ1-2; D: -; DNA: TGTGCCAGCAGTTACTTCGCGGGGCTCTCACTTGGCTACACCTTC; CDR3: CASSYFAGLSLGYTF
size: -; V: TRBV4-3; J: TRBJ2-1; D: TRBD2; DNA: TGCGCCAGCAGCCAATCCCCCCGACTAGCGGGAGGGCCCAATGAGCAGTTCTTC; CDR3: CASSQSPRLAGGPNEQFF
size: -; V: TRBV7-9; J: TRBJ2-7; D: -; DNA: TGTGCCAGCAGCTTAGGAATGCCCCACGAGCAGTACTTC; CDR3: CASSLGMPHEQYF
size: -; V: TRBV25-1; J: TRBJ2-3; D: -; DNA: TGTGCCAGCAGTGGTAGCACAGATACGCAGTATTTT; CDR3: CASSGSTDTQYF
size: -; V: TRBV19; J: TRBJ2-7; D: -; DNA: TGTGCCAGTAGTACTCACGGAAGCCTCCCCTACGAGCAGTACTTC; CDR3: CASSTHGSLPYEQYF
size: -; V: TRBV2; J: TRBJ1-1; D: -; DNA: TGTGCCAGCACCTCGTGGCAGATGAACACTGAAGCTTTCTTT; CDR3: CASTSWQMNTEAFF
size: -; V: TRBV29-1; J: TRBJ2-5; D: TRBD1; DNA: TGCAGCCTTAGGGCTACAGGGGAAGAGACCCAGTACTTC; CDR3: CSLRATGEETQYF
size: -; V: TRBV21-1; J: TRBJ1-5; D: -; DNA: TGTGCCAGCAGCAAAGGCCGGGACAGGGATAGCAATCAGCCCCAGCATTTT; CDR3: CASSKGRDRDSNQPQHF
size: -; V: TRBV10-3; J: TRBJ2-7; D: TRBD2; DNA: TGTGCCATCAAGGGGCTAGCGGACGAGCAGTACTTC; CDR3: CAIKGLADEQYF
size: -; V: TRBV6-1; J: TRBJ2-3; D: -; DNA: TGTGCCAGCAGTCAAGGGGCGGATACGCAGTATTTT; CDR3: CASSQGADTQYF
size: -; V: TRBV28; J: TRBJ1-5; D: TRBD1; DNA: TGTGCCAGCAGTCCCGGACAGGGGAGACAGCCCCAGCATTTT; CDR3: CASSPGQGRQPQHF
size: once; V: TRBV18; J: TRBJ1-6; D: -; DNA: TGTGCCAGCTCACAGAGGGACTTTAATTCACCCCTCCACTTT; CDR3: CASSQRDFNSPLHF
size: -; V: TRBV30; J: TRBJ1-5; D: -; DNA: TGTGCCTGGAGTCCACTGGGGTTAGGCAATCAGCCCCAGCATTTT; CDR3: CAWSPLGLGNQPQHF
size: -; V: TRBV7-3; J: TRBJ1-1; D: TRBD1; DNA: TGTGCCAGCAGCTCGGACAGGGGGTTGAAGCCTGAAGCTTTCTTT; CDR3: CASSSDRGLKPEAFF
size: -; V: TRBV7-2; J: TRBJ1-6; D: TRBD1; DNA: TGTGCCAGCAGCCTAGACAGGGGAGATAATTCACCCCTCCACTTT; CDR3: CASSLDRGDNSPLHF
size: -; V: TRBV6-6; J: TRBJ2-3; D: -; DNA: TGTGCCAGCTCCTCGACCGGGTACCTTCCAGATACGCAGTATTTT; CDR3: CASSSTGYLPDTQYF
size: -; V: TRBV5-1; J: TRBJ2-3; D: TRBD2; DNA: TGCGCCAGCAGCTTGGCTACTAGCGGGAGGGCCGGGCCAGATACGCAGTATTTT; CDR3: CASSLATSGRAGPDTQYF
size: once; V: TRBV6-6; J: TRBJ2-5; D: TRBD2; DNA: TGTGCCAGCAGTTTAGGACTAGCCTCCTTCCAAGAGACCCAGTACTTC; CDR3: CASSLGLASFQETQYF
size: -; V: TRBV5-1; J: TRBJ2-2; D: TRBD1; DNA: TGCGCCAGCAGGCAAGGGACAGGGGGATCCGGGGAGCTGTTTTTT; CDR3: CASRQGTGGSGELFF
size: once; V: TRBV7-2; J: TRBJ2-7; D: TRBD1; DNA: TGTGCCAGCAGCTTGGTACAGGGGGCCGGGGAGCAGTACTTC; CDR3: CASSLVQGAGEQYF
size: -; V: TRBV27; J: TRBJ2-1; D: TRBD2; DNA: TGTGCCAGCAGGGCGACTAGCGGGAAGTCAAATGAGCAGTTCTTC; CDR3: CASRATSGKSNEQFF
size: -; V: TRBV6-1; J: TRBJ1-1; D: -; DNA: TGTGCCAGCACCCCGCGGGGGGGTGAAGTAGCTTTCTTT; CDR3: CASTPRGGEVAFF
size: -; V: TRBV11-2; J: TRBJ2-7; D: TRBD1; DNA: TGTGCCAGCAGCTCAATCCGGGACAGAACCTACGAGCAGTACTTC; CDR3: CASSSIRDRTYEQYF
size: -; V: TRBV6-5; J: TRBJ1-5; D: -; DNA: TGTGCCAGCAGTTACTCGGGACACTATAATCAGCCCCAGCATTTT; CDR3: CASSYSGHYNQPQHF
size: -; V: TRBV7-2; J: TRBJ2-7; D: TRBD1; DNA: TGTGCCAGCAGCCTACAGGGGCTCACCTACGAGCAGTACTTC; CDR3: CASSLQGLTYEQYF
size: -; V: TRBV5-8; J: TRBJ2-7; D: -; DNA: TGTGCCAGCAGCTTCGTAGGCCCCTACGAGCAGTACTTC; CDR3: CASSFVGPYEQYF
size: -; V: TRBV28; J: TRBJ2-7; D: -; DNA: TGTGCCAGCAGTACCGGGACTGAGACCTACGAGCAGTACTTC; CDR3: CASSTGTETYEQYF
size: -; V: TRBV27; J: TRBJ1-5; D: -; DNA: TGTGCCAGCAGTGCTACCAGCCTCTGGGATCAGCCCCAGCATTTT; CDR3: CASSATSLWDQPQHF
size: -; V: TRBV29-1; J: TRBJ2-7; D: -; DNA: TGCAGCGTTGGATCGGGGAGCTCCTACGAGCAGTACTTC; CDR3: CSVGSGSSYEQYF
size: -; V: TRBV28; J: TRBJ1-2; D: TRBD1; DNA: TGTGCCAGCCGTGGGACAGGGAAAAGTATTTACTATGGCTACACCTTC; CDR3: CASRGTGKSIYYGYTF
size: -; V: TRBV30; J: TRBJ1-6; D: -; DNA: TGTGCCTGGAGTGGGGTAGGGAGAACACCCCTCCACTTT; CDR3: CAWSGVGRTPLHF
size: -; V: TRBV5-8; J: TRBJ1-3; D: -; DNA: TGTGCCAGCAGCTTAGAAGGCCGGTCTGGAAACACCATATATTTT; CDR3: CASSLEGRSGNTIYF
size: -; V: TRBV10-3; J: TRBJ2-1; D: -; DNA: TGTGCCACCGCATTCTACAATGAGCAGTTCTTC; CDR3: CATAFYNEQFF
size: -; V: TRBV19; J: TRBJ2-7; D: TRBD1; DNA: TGTGCCAGTAGTACGGGACAGGGGGGTACCTACGAGCAGTACTTC; CDR3: CASSTGQGGTYEQYF
size: -; V: TRBV6-1; J: TRBJ2-3; D: TRBD1; DNA: TGTGCCAGCAGTGACCAGGGACAGTTAAGCACAGATACGCAGTATTTT; CDR3: CASSDQGQLSTDTQYF
size: -; V: TRBV18; J: TRBJ1-2; D: -; DNA: TGTGCCAGCTCGCCCGGACAGACCTCCTCGTATGGCTACACCTTC; CDR3: CASSPGQTSSYGYTF
size: -; V: TRBV6-5; J: TRBJ1-6; D: -; DNA: TGTGCCAGCAGTTACAGACGGATTAATTCACCCCTCCACTTT; CDR3: CASSYRRINSPLHF
size: -; V: TRBV9; J: TRBJ2-3; D: TRBD2; DNA: TGTGCCAGCAGCGTAGGAGCGGGGACCACAGATACGCAGTATTTT; CDR3: CASSVGAGTTDTQYF
size: -; V: TRBV5-1; J: TRBJ2-5; D: -; DNA: TGCGCCAGCAGCTTGGACTACAGAGGAGAGACCCAGTACTTC; CDR3: CASSLDYRGETQYF
size: -; V: TRBV25-1; J: TRBJ2-3; D: -; DNA: TGTGCCAGCAGTGACTTCCCGGGGTCGAGCACGGATACGCAGTATTTT; CDR3: CASSDFPGSSTDTQYF
size: -; V: TRBV12-5; J: TRBJ1-2; D: -; DNA: TGTGCTAGTGGTTTGGTACGGGGCAGCTATGGCTACACCTTC; CDR3: CASGLVRGSYGYTF
size: -; V: TRBV9; J: TRBJ1-3; D: -; DNA: TGTGCCAGCAGTCGAGGGGACTCTGGAAACACCATATATTTT; CDR3: CASSRGDSGNTIYF
size: -; V: TRBV7-3; J: TRBJ2-2; D: -; DNA: TGTGCCAGCAGCTTAACGGCGCAGTCGAACACCGGGGAGCTGTTTTTT; CDR3: CASSLTAQSNTGELFF
size: -; V: TRBV27; J: TRBJ1-5; D: -; DNA: TGTGCCAGCAGTCCAAGGACGGGTCAGCCCCAGCATTTT; CDR3: CASSPRTGQPQHF
size: -; V: TRBV14; J: TRBJ2-1; D: -; DNA: TGTGCCAGCAGCCCCCTTATTGGTGGGCGGACCTACAATGAGCAGTTCTTC; CDR3: CASSPLIGGRTYNEQFF
size: few; V: TRBV7-9; J: TRBJ2-7; D: -; DNA: TGTGCCAGCAGCCTCCACCCAATCTACGAGCAGTACTTC; CDR3: CASSLHPIYEQYF
size: few; V: TRBV11-1; J: TRBJ2-7; D: -; DNA: TGTGCCAGCAGCTTAGAGTACGAGCAGTACTTC; CDR3: CASSLEYEQYF